The present T cell receptor (beta chain) was sequenced within a study of T cells in Graves' hyperthyroidism and ophthalmopathy (dated by TCRdb to the late 2010s). Looking at the study overall: Peripheral blood was collected at initial diagnosis, before any treatment. Thyroid tissue and blood T-cell repertoires from several Graves' hyperthyroidism patients were also compared in the study. Once sampling was done, hyperthyroidism patients were given methimazole at a starting dose of 30 mg daily, whereas ophthalmopathy patients were given high-dose intravenous methylprednisolone. TCR Vbeta CDR3 sequencing of some 140 peripheral blood samples (about 45 ophthalmopathy, 75 hyperthyroidism and around 17 progressor patients) is reported in the paper. A discovery cohort of approximately 97 patients, roughly 45 with Graves' ophthalmopathy and about 60 with stable Graves' hyperthyroidism, was used to find distinguishing TCR V-J signatures. The 75 to 100 discovery patients were divided at random into training and test sets in a 7:3 ratio. Prospective prediction of ophthalmopathy was tested in an independent validation cohort consisting of under 20 hyperthyroidism patients and around 16 patients who later progressed to ophthalmopathy. Broader findings and caveats from the paper: In cross-validation, a model built on a 13 V-J signature told ophthalmopathy apart from stable hyperthyroidism with just under 90% sensitivity and 81% to 82% specificity, and in testing the same model reached 80%/75%. Blood samples also contained most of the expanded thyroid clonotypes (frequency above 0.001), which suggests that blood repertoires may reflect thyroid immune responses. No statistical method was used to fix the sample size in advance, and group allocation was not hidden from the investigators. In validation, the model predicted progression to ophthalmopathy with 55% to 71% sensitivity and around 72% specificity, a median of roughly seven months before onset.

This clonotype was seen a few times. Its target antigen remains unknown. Per-base qualities were not stored, and no clone one base away is much larger. Ophthalmopathy patients had moderately to severely active disease, Clinical Activity Score of at least 3, NOSPECS grade of at least 4, and duration under 3 months. Any patient with an uncontrolled infection, another autoimmune disease, pregnancy or lactation was excluded. Diagnoses were based on clinical symptoms, serum thyroxine and TRAb, thyroid ultrasound and orbital computed tomography. PBMCs were separated from 7.5 to 10 ml of fresh peripheral blood using Ficoll-Paque density gradient centrifugation. Total RNA was extracted with Trizol reagent, and quality was checked on an Agilent 2100 Bioanalyzer. Spanning cysteine to phenylalanine, the CDR3 consists of 13 amino acids. Only the CDR3 region is kept as DNA, spanning 39 bases read in frame from base 1. Sequences SGDLS (CDR1) and YYNGEE (CDR2) are obtained from the germline V gene. V lost 3 bases and J lost 10 bases; the stretch between them is 14 bases long.

The TCR beta CDR3 regions were amplified from RNA transcripts. The first round of RT-PCR for the TCR CDR3 was performed with the HTBI primer set and the Qiagen OneStep RT-PCR kit. The libraries were constructed in a second round of multiplex PCR and then size-selected and purified. Sequencing of the libraries was done on an Illumina HiSeq2000 using paired-end 100 bp reads. The original methods were these. SOAPnuke was used to process the raw data, throwing out any read that contained adapters or uncalled bases, had a mean Phred below 15, or lacked an exact constant-primer or identifier match. High-quality paired reads were merged with COPE v1.2.5, and unique nucleotide sequences were defined as clonotypes. MiTCR v1.1 was used to align clonotypes to the IMGT TRBV, TRBD and TRBJ reference segments. Only V-J combinations with frequency above 0.0001, covering 99% to 99.2% of repertoires, were analysed. A TCS score was defined as the ratio between F50 (clonal expansion) and ExV (chaos), using BLOSUM62-based TCRdist between CDR3 peptides within each V-J. Welch's t-statistics and random forest reduced 514 V-J features to 10 to 15, which were used in a naive Bayes classifier (R e1071). The similarity between thyroid and blood repertoires was quantified using the Morisita-Horn index. Starting from the raw public reads, TCRdb applied fastp trimming at Q25, assembled clones with MiXCR and retained in-frame beta chains. Identical CDR3 protein sequences are pooled into one entry, listed with their most common genes and DNA. The V and J calls and clone size come from TCRdb's table, not from the authors' own analysis. Across this sample there are roughly 560,000 distinct CDR3 sequences, with roughly 15% seen only once. About 4% of the sample belongs to the ten largest clones.

Input material: blood. The chain employs TRBV9 and TRBJ1-5, with no reliable assignment of the D segment. The sequence derives from a middle-aged woman with Graves' ophthalmopathy. The CDR3 corresponds to CASSESDYHPQHF. At the DNA level, the sequence is TGTGCCAGCAGCGAAAGTGACTACCATCCCCAGCATTTT.